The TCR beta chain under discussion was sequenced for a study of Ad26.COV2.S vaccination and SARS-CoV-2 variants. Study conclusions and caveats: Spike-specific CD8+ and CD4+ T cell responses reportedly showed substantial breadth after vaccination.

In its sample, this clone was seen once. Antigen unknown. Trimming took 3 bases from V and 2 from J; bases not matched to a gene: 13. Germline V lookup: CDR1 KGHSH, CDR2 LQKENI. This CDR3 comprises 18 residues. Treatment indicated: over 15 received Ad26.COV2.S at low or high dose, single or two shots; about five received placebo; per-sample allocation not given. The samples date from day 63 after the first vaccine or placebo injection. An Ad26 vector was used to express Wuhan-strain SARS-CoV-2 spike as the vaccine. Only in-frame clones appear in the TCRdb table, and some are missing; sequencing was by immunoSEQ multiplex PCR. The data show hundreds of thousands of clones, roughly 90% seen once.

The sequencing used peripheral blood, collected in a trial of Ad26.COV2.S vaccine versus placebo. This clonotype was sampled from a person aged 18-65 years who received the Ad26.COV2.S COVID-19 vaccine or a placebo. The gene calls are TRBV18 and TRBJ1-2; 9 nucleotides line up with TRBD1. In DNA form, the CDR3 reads TGTGCCAGCTCACCCCAATCGGGACAGGGAAATTTCAACTATGGCTACACCTTC. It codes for CASSPQSGQGNFNYGYTF.